This record concerns one TCR beta chain sequence. Its antigen is not identified. This entry is derived from a study of cytomegalovirus exposure and HLA in healthy donors. Study findings and constraints: Investigators reported 150 to 200 TCR beta chains as tied to cytomegalovirus. The tendency of first-cohort TCR clusters to co-occur in the 120 validation repertoires was identified by a subsequent analysis.

The CDR3 length is 13 residues. Per the germline V gene, CDR1 is WNHNN and CDR2 is SYGVQD (reference sequence). V gave up 5 bases and J gave up 1 base, with 8 bases separating them. The donors belonged to the roughly 130-subject validation cohort, separate from the roughly 650-subject first cohort. Data came from immunoSEQ multiplex PCR; TCRdb stores just in-frame clones and leaves some out. The sample shows 57,000 or so clones, roughly 94% of them seen only once. The gene calls are TRBV10-1 and TRBJ1-1, with a tentative D call TRBD1 (6 bases). Input material: PBMCs. The clonotype comes from a man between 18 and 35 years old in good health and CMV-seronegative. The CDR3 region is CASSQQGNTEAFF. The CDR3 DNA is TGCGCCAGCAGTCAACAGGGGAACACTGAAGCTTTCTTT.